This TCR beta chain was captured by sequencing in a study of T cell responses to AZD1222 COVID-19 vaccine. Whole-study results and caveats: Donors were mostly white British, more females; clonal diversity possibly underestimated. It was only after the peak T cell response that any repertoires were sampled.

To note about this clone: Its specificity is unknown. A read error may account for a junction end that differs from germline.

Libraries were prepared by immunoSEQ multiplex PCR; TCRdb keeps only in-frame clonotypes and omits some of them. The data contain 150,000 to 200,000 clones, approximately 94% of them singletons. The germline CDR1 and CDR2 sequences are LNHDA and SQIVND (reference sequence). This CDR3 has 14 residues. The clonotype originates from an adult who received the MenACWY meningococcal vaccine as a control. The sequenced sample was peripheral blood, obtained 28 days after the second dose of the MenACWY control vaccine. V and J are TRBV19 and TRBJ1-2; D uncertain. The CDR3 is CASTDPRRTTGISF. CDR3 nucleotides: TGTGCCAGTACGGACCCACGGCGGACGACCGGGATAAGCTTC.